The sequence of this T cell receptor beta chain was determined in a study of cytomegalovirus exposure and HLA in healthy donors. The CDR3 length is 16 residues. Looked up from germline, CDR1 is SGHRS and CDR2 is YFSETQ. The germline V and J ends were trimmed by 0 bases and 4 bases, with 16 bases remaining between them. Sequenced by immunoSEQ multiplex PCR; TCRdb stores in-frame clones only, minus some. The table has about 360,000 clones, about nine tenths seen once; the top ten hold 0.65% to 0.95%. The source is a woman under 30 in good health and CMV-seronegative. The sample consisted of PBMCs. V gene TRBV5-1 combines with J gene TRBJ1-1, with D possibly matching TRBD1 (5 bases). The CDR3 loop is CASSLAGLQVLTEAFF. The CDR3 DNA sequence: TGCGCCAGCAGCTTGGCGGGACTACAGGTACTCACTGAAGCTTTCTTT.